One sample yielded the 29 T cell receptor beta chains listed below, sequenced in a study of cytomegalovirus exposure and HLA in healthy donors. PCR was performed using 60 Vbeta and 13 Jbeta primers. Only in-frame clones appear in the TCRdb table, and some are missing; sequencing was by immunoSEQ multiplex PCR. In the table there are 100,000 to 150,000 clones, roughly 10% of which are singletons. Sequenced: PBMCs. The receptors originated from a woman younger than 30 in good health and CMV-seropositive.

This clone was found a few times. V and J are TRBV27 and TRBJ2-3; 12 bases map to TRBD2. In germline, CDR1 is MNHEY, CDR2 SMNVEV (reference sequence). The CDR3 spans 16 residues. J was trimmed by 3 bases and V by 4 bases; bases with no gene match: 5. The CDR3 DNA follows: TGTGCCAGCAGTTCAAGAGGACTAGCGGGAACAGATACGCAGTATTTT. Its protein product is CASSSRGLAGTDTQYF.

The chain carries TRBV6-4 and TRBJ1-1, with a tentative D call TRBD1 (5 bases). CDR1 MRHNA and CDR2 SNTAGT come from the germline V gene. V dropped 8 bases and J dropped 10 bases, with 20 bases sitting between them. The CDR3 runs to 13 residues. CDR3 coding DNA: TGTGCCAGCGCTACCGGGGGTGACAGTAGAGCTTTCTTT. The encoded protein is CASATGGDSRAFF.

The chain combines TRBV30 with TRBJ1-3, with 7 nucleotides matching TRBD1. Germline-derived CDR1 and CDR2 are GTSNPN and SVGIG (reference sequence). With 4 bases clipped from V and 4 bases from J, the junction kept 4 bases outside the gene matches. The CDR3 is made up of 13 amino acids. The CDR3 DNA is TGTGCCTGGATTAGGGACAGCGGAAACACCATATATTTT. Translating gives CAWIRDSGNTIYF.

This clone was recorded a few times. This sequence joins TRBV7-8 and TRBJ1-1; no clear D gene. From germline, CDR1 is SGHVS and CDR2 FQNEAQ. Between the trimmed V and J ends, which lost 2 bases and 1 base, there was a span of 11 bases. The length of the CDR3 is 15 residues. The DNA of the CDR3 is TGTGCCAGCAGCTTACTGGGGAGATGGAACACTGAAGCTTTCTTT. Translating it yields CASSLLGRWNTEAFF.

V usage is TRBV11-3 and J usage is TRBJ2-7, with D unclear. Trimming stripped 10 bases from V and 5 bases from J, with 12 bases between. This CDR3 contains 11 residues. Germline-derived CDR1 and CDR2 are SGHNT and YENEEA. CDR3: CATKLSHEQYF. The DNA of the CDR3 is TGTGCCACCAAGCTTAGTCACGAGCAGTACTTC.

In DNA form, the CDR3 reads TGTGCCAGCTCGACAGGGGGCGAGCAGTACTTC. It is translated as CASSTGGEQYF. This chain links TRBV28 with TRBJ2-7; 9 bases align to TRBD1. Germline V gene sequence: CDR1 MDHEN, CDR2 SYDVKM. The CDR3 is 11 residues long. V was pared by 8 bases and J by 6 bases, with 2 bases of the junction left unmatched.

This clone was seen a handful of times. The CDR3 sequence: CASSQGTSGSYNEQFF. The CDR3 region has the DNA TGTGCCAGCAGCCAAGGGACTAGCGGATCCTACAATGAGCAGTTCTTC. The chain uses TRBV14 and TRBJ2-1, with 10 bases matching TRBD2. Trimming at V came to 1 base and at J to 1 base, leaving 1 base not matched to a gene. From germline, CDR1 is SGHDN and CDR2 FVKESK. There are 16 residues in the CDR3. The whole variable domain, filled in from reference TRBV14 and TRBJ2-1, reads EAGVTQFPSHSVIEKGQTVTLRCDPISGHDNLYWYRRVMGKEIKFLLHFVKESKQDESGMPNNRFLAERTGGTYSTLKVQPAELEDSGVYFCASSQGTSGSYNEQFFGPGTRLTVL.

Written as DNA, the CDR3 is TGTGCCAGCAGTTCTATTCATCAGGGGGAACTCTACGAGCAGTACTTC. Translation gives CASSSIHQGELYEQYF. V gene TRBV28 combines with J gene TRBJ2-7; 7 bases are shared with TRBD1. Looked up from germline, CDR1 is MDHEN and CDR2 is SYDVKM. This CDR3 is 16 amino acids long. V was pared by 4 bases and J by 3 bases, with 12 bases of the junction left unmatched. The full variable domain, completed using reference TRBV28 and TRBJ2-7, is DVKVTQSSRYLVKRTGEKVFLECVQDMDHENMFWYRQDPGLGLRLIYFSYDVKMKEKGDIPEGYSVSREKKERFSLILESASTNQTSMYLCASSSIHQGELYEQYFGPGTRLTVT.

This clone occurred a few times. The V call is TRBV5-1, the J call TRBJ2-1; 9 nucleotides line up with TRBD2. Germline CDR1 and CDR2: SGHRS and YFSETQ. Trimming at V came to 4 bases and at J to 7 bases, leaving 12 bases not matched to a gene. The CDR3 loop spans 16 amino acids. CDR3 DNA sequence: TGCGCCAGCAGCCTTCCTAGCGGGACCGGAGTAAATGAGCAGTTCTTC. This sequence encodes CASSLPSGTGVNEQFF.

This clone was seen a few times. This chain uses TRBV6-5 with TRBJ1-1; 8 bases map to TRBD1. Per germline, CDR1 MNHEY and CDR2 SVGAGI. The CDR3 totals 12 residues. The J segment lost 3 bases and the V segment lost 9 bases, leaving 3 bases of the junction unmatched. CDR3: CASNRGDTEAFF. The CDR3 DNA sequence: TGTGCCAGTAACAGGGGGGACACTGAAGCTTTCTTT.

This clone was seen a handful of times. DNA of the CDR3: TGCGCCAGCAAAGGACAGGAGTTCTACAATGAGCAGTTCTTC. Protein: CASKGQEFYNEQFF. The chain employs TRBV4-1 and TRBJ2-1, with 7 bases lining up with TRBD1. V dropped 7 bases and J dropped 3; count of bases not matched to a gene: 6. Germline CDR1 is MGHRA and CDR2 is YSYEKL. The CDR3 is made up of 14 amino acids.

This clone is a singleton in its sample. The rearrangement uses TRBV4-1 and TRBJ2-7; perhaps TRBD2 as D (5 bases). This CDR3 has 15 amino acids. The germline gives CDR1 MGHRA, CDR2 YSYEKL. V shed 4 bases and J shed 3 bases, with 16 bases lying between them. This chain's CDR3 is CASSPSSIGLYEQYF. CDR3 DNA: TGCGCCAGCAGCCCTTCTTCAATTGGACTCTACGAGCAGTACTTC.

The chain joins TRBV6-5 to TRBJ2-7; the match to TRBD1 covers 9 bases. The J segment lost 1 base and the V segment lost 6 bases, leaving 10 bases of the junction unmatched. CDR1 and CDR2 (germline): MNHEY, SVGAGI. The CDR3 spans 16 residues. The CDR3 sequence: CASRYRWTGVSYEQYF. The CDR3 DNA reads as TGTGCCAGCAGATACCGCTGGACAGGGGTATCCTACGAGCAGTACTTC.

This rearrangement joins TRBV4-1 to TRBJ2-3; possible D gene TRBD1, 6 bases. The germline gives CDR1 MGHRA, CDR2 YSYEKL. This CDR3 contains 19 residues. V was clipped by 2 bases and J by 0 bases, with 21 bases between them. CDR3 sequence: CASSQQGHPTSPSTDTQYF. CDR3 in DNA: TGCGCCAGCAGCCAACAGGGGCATCCCACTTCCCCTAGCACAGATACGCAGTATTTT.

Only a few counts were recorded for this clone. CDR3 DNA: TGTGCCAGTAGTATTCGGGTTCAGGGAAACGAAAAACTGTTTTTT. Residues: CASSIRVQGNEKLFF. V and J are TRBV19 and TRBJ1-4, with D maybe TRBD1 (5 bases). CDR3 length: 15 residues. Germline lookup yields CDR1 LNHDA and CDR2 SQIVND (reference sequence). The V end lost 3 bases, the J end lost 8 bases, and 16 bases lay between the germline ends.

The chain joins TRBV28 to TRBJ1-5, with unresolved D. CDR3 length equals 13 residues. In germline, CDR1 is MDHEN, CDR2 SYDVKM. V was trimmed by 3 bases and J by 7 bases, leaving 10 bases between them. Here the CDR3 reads CASSFSSNQPQHF. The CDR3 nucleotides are TGTGCCAGCAGTTTCTCCTCTAACCAGCCCCAGCATTTT. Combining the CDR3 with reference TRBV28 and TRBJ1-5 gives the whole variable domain DVKVTQSSRYLVKRTGEKVFLECVQDMDHENMFWYRQDPGLGLRLIYFSYDVKMKEKGDIPEGYSVSREKKERFSLILESASTNQTSMYLCASSFSSNQPQHFGDGTRLSIL.

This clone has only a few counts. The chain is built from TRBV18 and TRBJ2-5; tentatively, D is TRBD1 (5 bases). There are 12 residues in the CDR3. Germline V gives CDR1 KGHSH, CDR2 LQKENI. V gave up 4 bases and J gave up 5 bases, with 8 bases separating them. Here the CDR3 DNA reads TGTGCCAGCTCACAAGGGGTTGAGACCCAGTACTTC. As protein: CASSQGVETQYF.

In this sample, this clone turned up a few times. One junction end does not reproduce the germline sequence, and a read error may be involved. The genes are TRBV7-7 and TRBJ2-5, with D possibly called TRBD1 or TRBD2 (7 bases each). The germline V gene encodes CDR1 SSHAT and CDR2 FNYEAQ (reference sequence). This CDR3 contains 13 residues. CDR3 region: CASSGTVGETQYF. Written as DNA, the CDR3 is TGTGCTAGCAGCGGGACAGTGGGGGAGACCCAGTACTTC.

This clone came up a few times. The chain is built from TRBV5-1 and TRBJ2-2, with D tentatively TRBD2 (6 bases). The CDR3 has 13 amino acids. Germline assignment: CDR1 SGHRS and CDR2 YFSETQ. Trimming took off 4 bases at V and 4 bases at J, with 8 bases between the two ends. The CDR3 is CASSTGGTGELFF. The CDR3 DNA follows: TGCGCCAGCAGCACCGGGGGCACCGGGGAGCTGTTTTTT.

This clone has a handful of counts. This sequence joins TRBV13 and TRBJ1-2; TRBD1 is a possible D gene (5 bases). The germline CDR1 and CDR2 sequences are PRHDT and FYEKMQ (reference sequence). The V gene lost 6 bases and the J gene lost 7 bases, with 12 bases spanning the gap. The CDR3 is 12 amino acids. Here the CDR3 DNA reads TGTGCCAGCAGTGTCCAGGGAGGTGGCTACACCTTC. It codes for CASSVQGGGYTF.

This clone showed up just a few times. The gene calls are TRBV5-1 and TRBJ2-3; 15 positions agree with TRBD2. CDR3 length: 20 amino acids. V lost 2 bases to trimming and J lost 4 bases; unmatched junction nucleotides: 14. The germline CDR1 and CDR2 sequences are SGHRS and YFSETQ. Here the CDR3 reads CASSFVTGTSGRLAPDTQYF. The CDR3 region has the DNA TGCGCCAGCAGCTTTGTAACCGGGACTAGCGGGAGGTTAGCACCAGATACGCAGTATTTT.

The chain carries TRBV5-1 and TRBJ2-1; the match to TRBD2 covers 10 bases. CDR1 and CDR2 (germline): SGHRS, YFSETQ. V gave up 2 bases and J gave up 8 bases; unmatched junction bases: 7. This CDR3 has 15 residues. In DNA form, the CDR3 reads TGCGCCAGCAGCTTCTATCTAGCGGGAGACTATGAGCAGTTCTTC. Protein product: CASSFYLAGDYEQFF.

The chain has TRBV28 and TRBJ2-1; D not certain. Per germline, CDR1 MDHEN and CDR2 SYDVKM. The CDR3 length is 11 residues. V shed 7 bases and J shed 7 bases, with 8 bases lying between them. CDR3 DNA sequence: TGTGCCAGCACAGCGAGGAATGAGCAGTTCTTC. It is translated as CASTARNEQFF.

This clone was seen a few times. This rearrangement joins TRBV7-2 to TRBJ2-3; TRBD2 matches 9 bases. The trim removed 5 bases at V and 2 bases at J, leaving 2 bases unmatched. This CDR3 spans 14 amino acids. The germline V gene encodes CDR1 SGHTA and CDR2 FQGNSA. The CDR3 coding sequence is TGTGCCAGCAGCCCTAGCGGGACCACAGATACGCAGTATTTT. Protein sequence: CASSPSGTTDTQYF. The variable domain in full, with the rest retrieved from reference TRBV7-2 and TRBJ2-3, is GAGVSQSPSNKVTEKGKDVELRCDPISGHTALYWYRQSLGQGLEFLIYFQGNSAPDKSGLPSDRFSAERTGGSVSTLTIQRTQQEDSAVYLCASSPSGTTDTQYFGPGTRLTVL.

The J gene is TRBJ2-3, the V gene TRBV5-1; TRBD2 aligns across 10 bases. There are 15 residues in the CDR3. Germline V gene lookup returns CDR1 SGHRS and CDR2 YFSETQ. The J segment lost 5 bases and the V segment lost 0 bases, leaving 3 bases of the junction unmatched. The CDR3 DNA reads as TGCGCCAGCAGCTTGGCTAGCGGGGGTGGAGATACGCAGTATTTT. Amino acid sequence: CASSLASGGGDTQYF.

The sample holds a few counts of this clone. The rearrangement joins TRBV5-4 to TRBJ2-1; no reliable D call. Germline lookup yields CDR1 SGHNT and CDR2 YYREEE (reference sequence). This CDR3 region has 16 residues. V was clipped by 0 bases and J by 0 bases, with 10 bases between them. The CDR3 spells CASSLAPFSSYNEQFF. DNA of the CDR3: TGTGCCAGCAGCTTGGCCCCCTTTAGCTCCTACAATGAGCAGTTCTTC. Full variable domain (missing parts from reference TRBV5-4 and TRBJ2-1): ETGVTQSPTHLIKTRGQQVTLRCSSQSGHNTVSWYQQALGQGPQFIFQYYREEENGRGNFPPRFSGLQFPNYSSELNVNALELDDSALYLCASSLAPFSSYNEQFFGPGTRLTVL.

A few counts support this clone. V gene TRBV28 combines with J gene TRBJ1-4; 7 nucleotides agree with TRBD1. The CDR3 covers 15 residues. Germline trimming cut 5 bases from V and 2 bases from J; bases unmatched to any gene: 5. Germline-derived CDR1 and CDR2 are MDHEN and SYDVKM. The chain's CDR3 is CASSASGGTNEKLFF. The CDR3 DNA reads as TGTGCCAGCAGTGCGTCAGGGGGGACTAATGAAAAACTGTTTTTT.

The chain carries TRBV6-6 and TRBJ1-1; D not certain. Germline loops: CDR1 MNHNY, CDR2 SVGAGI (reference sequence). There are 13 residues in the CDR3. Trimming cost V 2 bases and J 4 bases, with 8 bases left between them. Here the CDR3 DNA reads TGTGCCAGCAGTTACACTATTAGCACTGAAGCTTTCTTT. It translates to CASSYTISTEAFF.

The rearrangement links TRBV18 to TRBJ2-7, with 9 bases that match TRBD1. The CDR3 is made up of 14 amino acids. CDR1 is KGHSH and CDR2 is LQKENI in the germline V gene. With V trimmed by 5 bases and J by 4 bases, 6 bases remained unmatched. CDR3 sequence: CASSVGQGRYEQYF. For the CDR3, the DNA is TGTGCCAGCTCAGTTGGACAGGGGCGATACGAGCAGTACTTC.